This T cell receptor (beta chain) stems from a study of identical twins. Whole-study results and caveats: The study found weaker excess twin sharing in beta out-of-frame sequences.

All donors were healthy Caucasians. As to this clonotype: Its antigen is unidentified.

After template switching added a universal primer site, the resulting cDNA carried unique molecular identifiers. TCRdb re-analysed the 5' RACE reads in MiXCR, keeping a single row per CDR3 protein. Of around 480,000 distinct CDR3 sequences listed, more than 13% are singletons. These data were likewise used in another study, on yellow fever vaccine responses in identical twins.

The clonotype comes from a woman younger than 30 in good health. What was sequenced was CD4+ T cells sorted from blood.

CDR3 loop: CASSQGDGNYNEQFF. The CDR3 DNA sequence: TGTGCCAGCAGCCAAGGGGACGGAAATTACAATGAGCAGTTCTTC. The gene calls are TRBV3-1 and TRBJ2-1; D may correspond to TRBD1 or TRBD2 (5 bases each). The V gene lost 1 base and the J gene lost 4 bases, with 11 bases spanning the gap. CDR1 is LGHDT and CDR2 is YNNKEL in the germline V gene (reference sequence). The CDR3 covers 15 residues.